One and the same sample provided the 32 T cell receptor beta chains below, sequenced in a study of cytomegalovirus exposure and HLA in healthy donors. With 60 Vbeta and 13 Jbeta primers, the PCR was carried out. The assay was immunoSEQ multiplex PCR, and TCRdb's table has in-frame clones only and misses some. The repertoire holds approximately 240,000 clones, with roughly 82% as singletons. The sample comprised PBMCs. Every receptor here comes from a woman aged 40 to 49 in good health and CMV-seropositive.

The chain uses TRBV7-9 and TRBJ2-5; weak D call: TRBD2 (6 bases). The CDR3 length is 12 residues. CDR1 is SEHNR, CDR2 FQNEAQ, per germline (reference sequence). CDR3 sequence: CATWREGETQYF. CDR3 DNA sequence: TGTGCGACGTGGAGGGAAGGCGAGACCCAGTACTTC.

Worth noting for this clone: The junction departs from the called germline gene at one end, perhaps through a read error. CDR3 sequence reads: CSSSLQGGQAGELFF. The CDR3 DNA reads as TGTTCCAGCAGCCTCCAGGGGGGCCAAGCCGGGGAGCTGTTTTTT. This chain links TRBV7-9 with TRBJ2-2; D possibly corresponds to TRBD1 (7 bases). The CDR3 totals 15 residues. The germline gives CDR1 SEHNR, CDR2 FQNEAQ (reference sequence).

The chain recombines TRBV6-5 with TRBJ1-2; 9 positions agree with TRBD1. The CDR3 loop spans 16 amino acids. Germline CDR1 MNHEY, CDR2 SVGAGI. Trimming at V came to 2 bases and at J to 4 bases, leaving 8 bases not matched to a gene. CDR3 region: CASSYPKQGAGYGYTF. CDR3 in DNA: TGTGCCAGCAGTTACCCTAAACAGGGGGCGGGCTATGGCTACACCTTC.

J is TRBJ2-7 and V is TRBV10-3; a weak D match, TRBD1 (5 bases). The germline gives CDR1 ENHRY, CDR2 SYGVKD. The CDR3 covers 14 residues. V lost 10 bases, J lost 5 bases, and 21 bases lay in between. In DNA form, the CDR3 reads TGTGCCACACTTGGTTTGGTGGGGCAAGACGAGCAGTACTTC. Protein product: CATLGLVGQDEQYF.

The rearrangement uses TRBV19 and TRBJ2-7; no clear D gene. Germline assignment: CDR1 LNHDA and CDR2 SQIVND (reference sequence). The V and J ends lost 1 base and 2 bases respectively, with 9 bases between them. The CDR3 runs 14 residues. In DNA, the CDR3 is TGTGCCAGTAGTATAGGCGGCAGCGCCTACGAGCAGTACTTC. Translation: CASSIGGSAYEQYF.

The chain is built from TRBV30 and TRBJ1-5; TRBD1 matches 8 bases. This CDR3 has 14 amino acids. In germline, CDR1 is GTSNPN, CDR2 SVGIG (reference sequence). Trimming took 2 bases from V and 4 from J; bases not matched to a gene: 4. In nucleotides, the CDR3 is TGTGCCTGGAGTCGGACAGGGTCGAATCAGCCCCAGCATTTT. This codes for CAWSRTGSNQPQHF.

In its sample, this clone was seen once. The chain employs TRBV5-1 and TRBJ1-5, with 10 bases fitting TRBD1. This CDR3 spans 15 amino acids. Per germline, CDR1 SGHRS and CDR2 YFSETQ. V lost 3 bases to trimming and J lost 4 bases; unmatched junction nucleotides: 4. DNA of the CDR3: TGCGCCAGCAGCTGGGACAGGGGTCCTAATCAGCCCCAGCATTTT. It yields the protein CASSWDRGPNQPQHF.

The J gene is TRBJ2-7, the V gene TRBV27; TRBD1 agrees at 12 bases. The CDR3 runs to 21 residues. Germline assignment: CDR1 MNHEY and CDR2 SMNVEV (reference sequence). Trimming at V came to 0 bases and at J to 2 bases, leaving 17 bases not matched to a gene. The CDR3 nucleotides read TGTGCCAGCAGTTTATCCTACCGACCGCCCCGGGACAGGGGGCATCCCTACGAGCAGTACTTC. It encodes CASSLSYRPPRDRGHPYEQYF.

This chain uses TRBV6-5 with TRBJ1-5; TRBD1 matches at 7 bases. CDR3 length: 13 residues. CDR1 and CDR2 (germline): MNHEY, SVGAGI. V lost 6 bases and J lost 7; bases outside the gene matches: 6. CDR3 sequence (DNA): TGTGCCAGCAGCAACAGGGGAGGACAGCCCCAGCATTTT. It is translated as CASSNRGGQPQHF.

This rearrangement joins TRBV7-9 to TRBJ2-5, with TRBD1 matching 7 bases. CDR1 and CDR2 (germline): SEHNR, FQNEAQ (reference sequence). The V and J ends lost 5 bases and 4 bases, in that order; junction bases with no gene match: 10. CDR3 length: 15 residues. The CDR3 DNA follows: TGTGCCAGCAGCCATAGAGACAGGGCTCGAGAGACCCAGTACTTC. Translation: CASSHRDRARETQYF. Full variable domain (outside the CDR3, taken from reference TRBV7-9 and TRBJ2-5): DTGVSQNPRHKITKRGQNVTFRCDPISEHNRLYWYRQTLGQGPEFLTYFQNEAQLEKSRLLSDRFSAERPKGSFSTLEIQRTEQGDSAMYLCASSHRDRARETQYFGPGTRLLVL.

This chain joins TRBV19 and TRBJ1-3; D is unclear. The CDR3 is 14 amino acids. Germline CDR1 is LNHDA and CDR2 is SQIVND (reference sequence). The V and J ends lost 2 bases and 0 bases respectively, with 5 bases between them. The CDR3 protein is CASSIQRSGNTIYF. CDR3 bases: TGTGCCAGTAGTATACAGCGCTCTGGAAACACCATATATTTT.

The chain joins TRBV7-9 to TRBJ1-2, with a possible D match to TRBD1 (5 bases). The germline V and J ends were trimmed by 2 bases and 4 bases, with 8 bases remaining between them. Germline CDR1 SEHNR, CDR2 FQNEAQ (reference sequence). CDR3 length: 13 amino acids. CDR3 DNA: TGTGCCAGCAGCTTAAGGGGTGGCTATGGCTACACCTTC. Translated, it gives CASSLRGGYGYTF.

This chain links TRBV5-6 with TRBJ2-7; TRBD1 might be the D (8 bases). Trimming left V 3 bases short and J 5 bases short, with 18 bases between. The V gene's germline CDR1 is SGHDT and CDR2 YYEEEE. The CDR3 consists of 15 residues. This chain's CDR3 is CASSWRGTGTNEQYF. The CDR3 coding sequence is TGTGCCAGCAGCTGGCGGGGGACAGGAACCAACGAGCAGTACTTC. Full variable domain (rest looked up from reference TRBV5-6 and TRBJ2-7): DAGVTQSPTHLIKTRGQQVTLRCSPKSGHDTVSWYQQALGQGPQFIFQYYEEEERQRGNFPDRFSGHQFPNYSSELNVNALLLGDSALYLCASSWRGTGTNEQYFGPGTRLTVT.

The chain has TRBV28 and TRBJ1-2, with TRBD1 as a possible D gene (5 bases). Germline V gene lookup returns CDR1 MDHEN and CDR2 SYDVKM. The CDR3 contains 17 residues. V was trimmed by 6 bases and J by 4 bases, leaving 24 bases between them. CDR3 residues: CASSPQTRGARSYGYTF. The CDR3, as DNA: TGTGCCAGCAGCCCTCAGACAAGGGGCGCCCGAAGCTATGGCTACACCTTC.

The chain couples TRBV30 to TRBJ2-5; D not certain. The CDR3 runs to 14 residues. Trimming cost V 4 bases and J 6 bases, with 18 bases left between them. Germline V lookup: CDR1 GTSNPN, CDR2 SVGIG (reference sequence). This CDR3 reads CAWIPTQARKTQYF. DNA for the CDR3: TGTGCCTGGATCCCCACCCAAGCTAGGAAGACCCAGTACTTC.

The genes are TRBV11-2 and TRBJ1-5; D is ambiguous. The length of the CDR3 is 13 residues. The V gene lost 3 bases and the J gene lost 5 bases, with 8 bases spanning the gap. Germline V CDR1 and CDR2: SGHAT, FQNNGV. Here the CDR3 DNA reads TGTGCCAGCAGCTTTGGAGAGGATCAGCCCCAGCATTTT. It yields the protein CASSFGEDQPQHF.

The V call is TRBV6-4, the J call TRBJ2-1; no clear D gene. Germline V gene data show CDR1 as MRHNA and CDR2 as SNTAGT. Trimming took 8 bases from V and 6 from J, leaving 11 bases between them. This CDR3 spans 12 amino acids. The CDR3 region is CASRSGLNEQFF. In DNA, the CDR3 is TGTGCCAGCCGTTCCGGTCTCAATGAGCAGTTCTTC.

This clone was counted a single time. The CDR3 spells CASSYGSTGANTEAFF. DNA for the CDR3: TGTGCCAGCAGTTATGGATCGACGGGAGCGAACACTGAAGCTTTCTTT. The chain combines TRBV6-6 with TRBJ1-1, with D hard to call. The germline CDR1 and CDR2 sequences are MNHNY and SVGAGI (reference sequence). Between the trimmed V and J ends, which lost 3 bases and 1 base, there was a span of 15 bases. CDR3 length: 16 amino acids.

The V call is TRBV4-1, the J call TRBJ2-3, with TRBD1 matching over 9 bases. Germline CDR1 reads MGHRA; CDR2 reads YSYEKL. J lost 1 base, V lost 6 bases, and 5 bases had no gene match. The length of the CDR3 is 15 residues. The CDR3 DNA reads TGCGCCAGCAGTAGACAGGGGGAGCGCACAGATACGCAGTATTTT. Amino acids: CASSRQGERTDTQYF.

This clone was recorded once. The chain is built from TRBV7-8 and TRBJ1-2; D is unresolved. The CDR3 runs 15 residues. Germline loops: CDR1 SGHVS, CDR2 FQNEAQ. The germline V and J ends were trimmed by 4 bases and 0 bases, with 12 bases remaining between them. The CDR3 DNA is TGTGCCAGCAGCTCGACCATCGGGACTAACTATGGCTACACCTTC. Translation gives CASSSTIGTNYGYTF. The whole variable domain, remainder taken from reference TRBV7-8 and TRBJ1-2, is GAGVSQSPRYKVAKRGQDVALRCDPISGHVSLFWYQQALGQGPEFLTYFQNEAQLDKSGLPSDRFFAERPEGSVSTLKIQRTQQEDSAVYLCASSSTIGTNYGYTFGSGTRLTVV.

The rearrangement uses TRBV7-9 and TRBJ1-3; possible D gene TRBD1, 6 bases. The V end lost 3 bases, the J end lost 6 bases, and 12 bases lay between the germline ends. This CDR3 is built from 14 residues. Germline CDR1 reads SEHNR; CDR2 reads FQNEAQ (reference sequence). Here the CDR3 reads CASSFTGNVNTIYF. The CDR3 nucleotides are TGTGCCAGCAGCTTCACAGGGAACGTAAACACCATATATTTT.

The chain is built from TRBV27 and TRBJ1-5, with a weak D call TRBD1 (5 bases). The CDR3 runs 16 residues. V was shortened by 5 bases and J by 2 bases, with 16 bases between the two germline ends. The germline V gene has CDR1 MNHEY and CDR2 SMNVEV (reference sequence). In nucleotides, the CDR3 is TGTGCCAGCAGTCCCCAGGGCGGGGGGGGCAATCAGCCCCAGCATTTT. Encoded protein: CASSPQGGGGNQPQHF.

V usage is TRBV7-9 and J usage is TRBJ1-1; D perhaps matches TRBD1 (5 bases). This CDR3 spans 13 amino acids. Germline assignment: CDR1 SEHNR and CDR2 FQNEAQ (reference sequence). V lost 8 bases, J lost 4 bases, and 14 bases lay in between. The CDR3 reads CASRPGGGTEAFF. The CDR3 nucleotides are TGTGCCAGCCGCCCCGGGGGGGGCACTGAAGCTTTCTTT.

The V gene is TRBV7-2, the J gene TRBJ1-5; 9 bases align to TRBD1. The V gene end was trimmed by 5 bases and the J gene end by 3 bases; junction bases not matched to a gene: 8. Germline CDR1 reads SGHTA; CDR2 reads FQGNSA. This CDR3 comprises 16 residues. In nucleotides, the CDR3 is TGTGCCAGCAGCCGCGACACAGGGGGCAACAATCAGCCCCAGCATTTT. Translation: CASSRDTGGNNQPQHF.

The chain recombines TRBV2 with TRBJ2-1; TRBD2 matches 11 bases. Germline values: CDR1 SNHLY, CDR2 FYNNEI. The V segment lost 6 bases and the J segment 6 bases; nucleotides outside the gene matches: 7. This CDR3 is built from 15 residues. CDR3 region: CASSPTSGAINEQFF. Written as DNA, the CDR3 is TGTGCCAGCAGCCCGACTAGCGGGGCGATCAATGAGCAGTTCTTC.

This chain uses TRBV18 with TRBJ1-1; a weak D match, TRBD1 (5 bases). The CDR3 totals 17 residues. Trimming removed 0 bases from V and 3 bases from J, with 17 bases in between. CDR1 and CDR2 from the germline V gene are KGHSH and LQKENI. CDR3 sequence: CASSPPGQGGRHTEAFF. CDR3 coding DNA: TGTGCCAGCTCACCACCGGGGCAGGGTGGTAGGCACACTGAAGCTTTCTTT. The complete variable domain, with remaining parts taken from reference TRBV18 and TRBJ1-1, reads NAGVMQNPRHLVRRRGQEARLRCSPMKGHSHVYWYRQLPEEGLKFMVYLQKENIIDESGMPKERFSAEFPKEGPSILRIQQVVRGDSAAYFCASSPPGQGGRHTEAFFGQGTRLTVV.

The V gene is TRBV19, the J gene TRBJ1-5, with D perhaps TRBD1 (6 bases). Trimming removed 5 bases from V and 0 bases from J, with 8 bases in between. The CDR3 is made up of 14 amino acids. Germline V gene data show CDR1 as LNHDA and CDR2 as SQIVND (reference sequence). The CDR3 reads CASSGTFSNQPQHF. CDR3 in DNA: TGTGCCAGTAGTGGGACATTTAGCAATCAGCCCCAGCATTTT. Full variable domain (missing parts from reference TRBV19 and TRBJ1-5): DGGITQSPKYLFRKEGQNVTLSCEQNLNHDAMYWYRQDPGQGLRLIYYSQIVNDFQKGDIAEGYSVSREKKESFPLTVTSAQKNPTAFYLCASSGTFSNQPQHFGDGTRLSIL.

The CDR3 DNA reads as TGCGCCAGCAGCCAACGCGGACTAGCGGGGCCTGAGCAGTTCTTC. Encoded protein: CASSQRGLAGPEQFF. The V call is TRBV4-1, the J call TRBJ2-1, with 12 bases lining up with TRBD2. V shed 2 bases, J shed 9 bases, and the junction held 5 bases outside the gene matches. CDR1 and CDR2 from the germline V gene are MGHRA and YSYEKL. There are 15 residues in the CDR3.

This clone was recorded a few times. This chain uses TRBV10-1 with TRBJ2-1; D remains unclear. V was shortened by 2 bases and J by 0 bases, with 8 bases between the two germline ends. From germline, CDR1 is WNHNN and CDR2 SYGVQD (reference sequence). The CDR3 extends over 15 amino acids. The chain's CDR3 is CASSENPSSYNEQFF. The CDR3 DNA reads TGCGCCAGCAGTGAGAACCCTAGCTCCTACAATGAGCAGTTCTTC.

V gene TRBV7-6 combines with J gene TRBJ2-7; D gene unclear. Germline V gene sequence: CDR1 SGHVS, CDR2 FNYEAQ. This CDR3 is 10 amino acids long. Trimming removed 5 bases from V and 3 bases from J, with 2 bases in between. The chain's CDR3 is CASSLYEQYF. The CDR3 DNA follows: TGTGCCAGCAGCCTCTACGAGCAGTACTTC.

The V and J genes are TRBV5-4 and TRBJ2-5; no clear D gene. V dropped 4 bases and J dropped 4 bases, with 11 bases sitting between them. Germline assignment: CDR1 SGHNT and CDR2 YYREEE (reference sequence). This CDR3 has 13 residues. Here the CDR3 reads CASSPITRETQYF. DNA of the CDR3: TGTGCCAGCAGCCCCATAACACGAGAGACCCAGTACTTC.

On this clone: A junction boundary mismatches the germline segment, possibly from a read error. This chain joins TRBV7-9 and TRBJ1-5; the match to TRBD1 covers 10 bases. Germline V gives CDR1 SEHNR, CDR2 FQNEAQ (reference sequence). CDR3 length equals 14 residues. The chain's CDR3 is CSSSLTGGDQPQHF. The CDR3, as DNA: TGTTCCAGCAGCTTGACAGGGGGCGATCAGCCCCAGCATTTT. The variable domain in full, completed from reference TRBV7-9 and TRBJ1-5, reads DTGVSQNPRHKITKRGQNVTFRCDPISEHNRLYWYRQTLGQGPEFLTYFQNEAQLEKSRLLSDRFSAERPKGSFSTLEIQRTEQGDSAMYLCSSSLTGGDQPQHFGDGTRLSIL.